The T cell receptor (beta chain) described here comes from a study of shared clonotypes between healthy human individuals. At the level of the study: Per-donor plates numbered three CD4 naive, three CD4 memory, two CD8 naive and one CD8 memory. Study-wide points: For naive CD4 cells, 4.5% to 6.5% of clonotypes were shared across a handful of donors.

Method: immunoSEQ multiplex PCR; TCRdb's copy keeps in-frame clones and lacks some. The sample lists 2 million to 2.5 million clones; 85% to 95% were seen once. In regard to this clone: Its antigen remains unknown.

Specimen: naive CD4+ T cells from PBMCs. Subset in this sample: CD45RA+ positively selected. The sequence derives from a young man in good health. Some clones in this sample may be carry-over from other donors' samples.

This CDR3 is CASSLVLAGGTGELFF. CDR3 sequence (DNA): TGTGCCAGCAGCTTAGTGCTAGCGGGCGGCACCGGGGAGCTGTTTTTT. The chain is built from TRBV7-9 and TRBJ2-2; 8 bases fit TRBD2. CDR1 SEHNR and CDR2 FQNEAQ come from the germline V gene (reference sequence). V gave up 1 base and J gave up 4 bases; unmatched junction bases: 5. The CDR3 spans 16 residues. The full variable domain, in which reference TRBV7-9 and TRBJ2-2 provide the parts outside the CDR3, is DTGVSQNPRHKITKRGQNVTFRCDPISEHNRLYWYRQTLGQGPEFLTYFQNEAQLEKSRLLSDRFSAERPKGSFSTLEIQRTEQGDSAMYLCASSLVLAGGTGELFFGEGSRLTVL.